This TCR beta chain originates from a study of T cells expressing NK-cell markers (dated by TCRdb to 2019 to 2021). The study in broad terms: In sorted CD3+CD56+NKG2C+, CD3+CD56+NKG2C- and CD3+CD56-NKG2C+ T-cell subsets from several donors, TCR beta-chain repertoires were profiled. Seven of the eight sequenced donors were HCMV-seropositive and one was HCMV-seronegative. The study sequenced eight donors, all healthy volunteers chosen at random: three men and five women. The libraries were sequenced on Illumina HiSeq 2000/2500, MiSeq or NextSeq, producing 2 x 150 bp reads. The investigation overall reported the following: In over 5 donors, the dominant CD3+CD56+NKG2C+ clonotypes were among the top 10 CD8+ clonotypes and accounted for roughly 1.0-7.0% of CD8+ T cells. Those dominant clonotypes were again the most abundant among CD3+CD56-NKG2C+ cells in several donors, at roughly 25-60.1%. It remained unclear whether the expanded NKG2C-expressing T cell clones were specific for HCMV antigens.

The sequencing machine was an Illumina HiSeq 2000. The TCR beta cDNA libraries were made using 5'RACE template switching, a step that added both a universal primer site and unique molecular identifiers. Synthesis of cDNA was primed from the TCR beta constant segment and was followed by two consecutive PCR amplification steps. As for the authors' bioinformatics: MIGEC was used to demultiplex reads and group reads by UMI, and MiTCR was used to assemble and quantify clonotypes. To exclude erroneous sequences, any TCR cDNA sequence not supported by at least two reads was discarded. The tcR package was used for downstream repertoire analysis, with clonotypes matched between fractions based on CDR3 nucleotide sequence plus V segment. VDJmatch was used to annotate antigen specificity against VDJdb, with one amino acid substitution in CDR3 allowed. The reads went through TCRdb reprocessing, and each CDR3 protein sequence gets one entry with no DNA. TCRdb's processing, not the authors', yielded these V and J calls. The sample's own table lists about 260,000 distinct CDR3 sequences. The leading ten clones occupy more than 3.5% of the sample.

A commercial ELISA kit detecting HCMV-specific IgG in serum was used to determine HCMV serostatus. Ficoll density gradient centrifugation was used to isolate peripheral blood mononuclear cells from blood. A note on this clonotype: Its cognate antigen has yet to be identified.

The germline V gene (reference sequence) sets CDR1 to DFQATT and CDR2 to SNEGSKA. Including cysteine and phenylalanine, the CDR3 has 13 amino acids. The coding DNA is unavailable. The V gene is TRBV20-1 and the J gene is TRBJ2-7. This clonotype was obtained from a woman aged 18-70 years in good health. The sequencing sample was made of blood T cells: a sorted CD56 or NKG2C T cell subset, CD4+ or CD8+ T cells, or bulk PBMC T cells (not recorded which). CDR3 protein: CSAVSGTAYEQYF.